What follows is one T cell receptor (beta chain) and its context. The data are from a study of blood T cell repertoires in COVID-19. Study in general: Researchers got acute and convalescent COVID-19 samples from the United States, Italy and Spain.

Per the germline V gene, CDR1 is SGDLS and CDR2 is YYNGEE. The junction had 5 bases not matched to a gene; V was cut back by 4 bases and J by 2 bases. The CDR3 consists of 16 residues. Only in-frame clones appear in the TCRdb table, and some are missing; sequencing was by immunoSEQ multiplex PCR. In the table there are approximately 240,000 clones, about 85% of which are singletons. The source material was peripheral blood. This chain connects TRBV9 to TRBJ2-2, with 10 bases fitting TRBD2. This sequence was found in a man in his fifties or sixties who had recovered from COVID-19. CDR3 sequence: CASSFASGSNTGELFF. Written as DNA, the CDR3 is TGTGCCAGCAGCTTTGCTAGCGGGAGTAACACCGGGGAGCTGTTTTTT.